This TCR beta chain was found in a study of blood T cell repertoires in COVID-19. Study summary: Whether acute or convalescent, the COVID-19 samples came from the United States, Italy and Spain. Sample material is recorded as cDNA or gDNA derived from T cells, B-cell-depleted T cells, or PBMCs.

Germline-derived CDR1 and CDR2 are WSHSY and SAAADI. The length of the CDR3 is 13 residues. Trimming cost V 3 bases and J 1 base, with 7 bases left between them. Original analysis: Reference gene primer amplification gave nucleated cell count estimates. Profiling relied on immunoSEQ multiplex PCR, and the TCRdb table lists in-frame clones only, not all of them. Clonal size and the V and J genes are those of that table, whereas D and trimming came from the DNA. The table has 100,000 to 150,000 clones, under 90% seen once; the top ten hold about 3.9%. Sequencing was performed on peripheral blood. The J gene is TRBJ2-7, the V gene TRBV10-2; no clear D. The TCR comes from a man between 60 and 75 years old with acute or convalescent COVID-19. CDR3 region: CASSDRPSYEQYF. For the CDR3, the DNA is TGCGCCAGCAGTGACAGGCCTTCCTACGAGCAGTACTTC.